Following are 14 T cell receptor beta chains from one sample sequenced in a study of blood T cell repertoires in COVID-19 (dated by TCRdb to 2020 to 2021). The library was produced with the immunoSEQ multiplex PCR assay. As stored in TCRdb, this immuneACCESS dataset retains in-frame rearrangements with V and J assigned. A fraction of the clones does not appear; measured against another copy, unresolved V genes explain less than half of the discrepancy, and the remainder lacks a known reason. The sample includes 210,000 or so clones, with around nine tenths observed a single time. In total, the top ten clones hold more than 1.4% of the sample. Sequenced sample: peripheral blood. Every receptor here comes from a man aged 18 to 29 with active or convalescent COVID-19.

The chain uses TRBV4-2 and TRBJ1-1; 7 positions match TRBD1. Trimming removed 0 bases from V and 5 bases from J; junction bases left unmatched: 6. This CDR3 contains 15 residues. The germline CDR1 and CDR2 sequences are LGHNA and YNFKEQ. Here the CDR3 DNA reads TGTGCCAGCAGCCAAGATCGGAGGGGGCATACTGAAGCTTTCTTT. It is translated as CASSQDRRGHTEAFF.

This clone was seen a handful of times. This chain joins TRBV5-8 and TRBJ2-3, with TRBD1 matching over 9 bases. V was pared by 4 bases and J by 5 bases, with 5 bases of the junction left unmatched. The CDR3 contains 14 residues. CDR1 and CDR2 from the germline V gene are SGHTS and YDEGEE. The CDR3 region has the DNA TGTGCCAGCAGCCACAGGGGGCGAAGAGATACGCAGTATTTT. This gives the protein CASSHRGRRDTQYF.

The gene calls are TRBV19 and TRBJ2-2, with D possibly being TRBD1 (7 bases). The germline gives CDR1 LNHDA, CDR2 SQIVND (reference sequence). CDR3 size: 16 residues. Trimming stripped 5 bases from V and 0 bases from J, with 13 bases between. The DNA of the CDR3 is TGTGCCAGTAGTTGGAGGGGGCAGGCGAACACCGGGGAGCTGTTTTTT. Its translation: CASSWRGQANTGELFF.

V and J are TRBV5-1 and TRBJ1-1; TRBD1 matches 8 bases. The CDR3 has 14 residues. The ends lost 4 bases at V and 3 bases at J; junction bases unmatched: 5. Germline V CDR1 and CDR2: SGHRS, YFSETQ. CDR3 region: CASSLRQGYTEAFF. The DNA of the CDR3 is TGCGCCAGCAGCCTGAGACAGGGGTACACTGAAGCTTTCTTT.

This clone was detected only a few times. The chain uses TRBV6-5 and TRBJ1-1; 7 bases fit TRBD1. Germline V gene lookup returns CDR1 MNHEY and CDR2 SVGAGI. The ends lost 7 bases at V and 5 bases at J; junction bases unmatched: 7. CDR3 size: 13 residues. The CDR3 spells CASKDRPSTEAFF. The CDR3 DNA sequence: TGTGCCAGCAAGGACAGGCCGAGTACTGAAGCTTTCTTT.

The rearrangement uses TRBV30 and TRBJ1-2; 7 bases align to TRBD1. The junction had 8 bases not matched to a gene; V was cut back by 2 bases and J by 8 bases. This CDR3 comprises 13 residues. Germline CDR1 reads GTSNPN; CDR2 reads SVGIG (reference sequence). CDR3 sequence reads: CAWSPLNRGGYTF. DNA for the CDR3: TGTGCCTGGAGTCCCCTCAACAGGGGAGGCTACACCTTC.

This chain connects TRBV5-4 to TRBJ1-1; a weak D match, TRBD1 (6 bases). The CDR3 extends over 15 amino acids. CDR1 is SGHNT and CDR2 is YYREEE in the germline V gene (reference sequence). V lost 0 bases to trimming and J lost 3 bases, with 12 bases between them. The CDR3 sequence: CASSLGYRVDTEAFF. CDR3 DNA: TGTGCCAGCAGCTTGGGTTACAGGGTGGACACTGAAGCTTTCTTT. Together with reference TRBV5-4 and TRBJ1-1, the CDR3 gives the full variable domain: ETGVTQSPTHLIKTRGQQVTLRCSSQSGHNTVSWYQQALGQGPQFIFQYYREEENGRGNFPPRFSGLQFPNYSSELNVNALELDDSALYLCASSLGYRVDTEAFFGQGTRLTVV.

The chain combines TRBV6-2 or TRBV6-3 with TRBJ2-7; 11 bases agree with TRBD2. Losses at the gene ends were 5 bases for V and 4 bases for J; bases not matched to a gene: 16. The CDR3 consists of 18 residues. Germline assignment: CDR1 MNHEY and CDR2 SVGEGT. For the CDR3, the DNA is TGTGCCAGCAGTACGGGACTAGCGGCCCGACGCCAAATTTACGAGCAGTACTTC. Translated, it gives CASSTGLAARRQIYEQYF.

This sequence joins TRBV7-2 and TRBJ2-5; D is possibly TRBD1 (5 bases). CDR1 is SGHTA and CDR2 is FQGNSA in the germline V gene. CDR3 length equals 15 residues. The ends were cut back, 5 bases at V and 2 bases at J, with 15 bases in the middle. The CDR3: CASSPQVKVQETQYF. CDR3 sequence (DNA): TGTGCCAGCAGCCCACAGGTGAAAGTGCAAGAGACCCAGTACTTC. The full variable domain, its missing parts supplied by reference TRBV7-2 and TRBJ2-5, is GAGVSQSPSNKVTEKGKDVELRCDPISGHTALYWYRQSLGQGLEFLIYFQGNSAPDKSGLPSDRFSAERTGGSVSTLTIQRTQQEDSAVYLCASSPQVKVQETQYFGPGTRLLVL.

This clone showed up many times. CDR3 DNA sequence: TGTGCCAGCAGGACCGGGACAGGGCCTACCGATGAAGCTTTCTTT. Translation gives CASRTGTGPTDEAFF. This chain uses TRBV27 with TRBJ1-1; TRBD1 agrees at 9 bases. Germline assignment: CDR1 MNHEY and CDR2 SMNVEV (reference sequence). Unmatched junction bases numbered 12, after V lost 6 bases and J lost 7 bases. The CDR3 loop spans 15 amino acids.

The CDR3 DNA is TGTGCCAGCAGACCCCGACTGGCCTCCTACGAGCAGTACTTC. Residues: CASRPRLASYEQYF. This sequence joins TRBV28 and TRBJ2-7; D gene uncertain. This CDR3 comprises 14 residues. CDR1 is MDHEN, CDR2 SYDVKM, per germline. Trimming took off 6 bases at V and 0 bases at J, with 12 bases between the two ends.

This sequence joins TRBV28 and TRBJ1-5; D is unresolved. Germline CDR1 MDHEN, CDR2 SYDVKM. This CDR3 is 14 amino acids long. Deletions cut 1 base from V and 7 bases from J, with 11 bases between. In nucleotides, the CDR3 is TGTGCCAGCAGTTTATCGGCGGGCTTACAGCCCCAGCATTTT. Translation gives CASSLSAGLQPQHF.

This clone was seen a single time. The chain carries TRBV18 and TRBJ1-3; 7 bases match TRBD1. Per germline, CDR1 KGHSH and CDR2 LQKENI. The CDR3 extends over 14 amino acids. Losses at the gene ends were 2 bases for V and 4 bases for J; bases not matched to a gene: 2. The CDR3 loop is CASSPTGAGNTIYF. DNA for the CDR3: TGTGCCAGCTCACCAACAGGGGCCGGAAACACCATATATTTT.

This clone occurred a few times. The J gene is TRBJ2-1, the V gene TRBV19, with D possibly being TRBD1 (5 bases). The CDR3 length is 15 residues. The ends were cut back, 3 bases at V and 0 bases at J, with 9 bases in the middle. Germline CDR1 is LNHDA and CDR2 is SQIVND (reference sequence). In DNA form, the CDR3 reads TGTGCCAGTAGTATGGGGCGAAGCTCCTACAATGAGCAGTTCTTC. This codes for CASSMGRSSYNEQFF.